This entry lists 19 T cell receptor beta chains sequenced from one sample in a study of T cell responses to AZD1222 COVID-19 vaccine. Assay used: immunoSEQ multiplex PCR; TCRdb lists only in-frame clones, some missing. The table includes 75,000 to 100,000 clones, 90% detected once. Sequenced here: peripheral blood, sampled on day 0 of AZD1222 vaccination. All receptors derive from an adult in good health.

This clone was found a few times. Within the sample, other DNA sequences also encode this same CDR3. This chain joins TRBV27 and TRBJ1-5; tentatively, D is TRBD1 (6 bases). Germline CDR1 reads MNHEY; CDR2 reads SMNVEV (reference sequence). This CDR3 is 12 amino acids long. V lost 11 bases to trimming and J lost 2 bases, with 10 bases between them. The CDR3 DNA sequence: TGTGCCTCCTCAGGGGGCAATCAGCCCCAGCATTTT. It specifies CASSGGNQPQHF.

The chain carries TRBV7-8 and TRBJ2-5, with 9 bases fitting TRBD1. The V segment lost 5 bases and the J segment 2 bases; nucleotides outside the gene matches: 9. CDR1 is SGHVS and CDR2 is FQNEAQ in the germline V gene. The CDR3 totals 16 residues. CDR3 DNA: TGTGCCAGCAGCCTCCAGGCGGGACAGGGTCAAGAGACCCAGTACTTC. Translating it yields CASSLQAGQGQETQYF.

The sample holds a few counts of this clone. The chain combines TRBV5-1 with TRBJ2-2; D is unclear. Looked up from germline, CDR1 is SGHRS and CDR2 is YFSETQ. Trimming removed 4 bases from V and 5 bases from J, with 3 bases in between. This CDR3 spans 11 amino acids. This CDR3 is CASSRTGELFF. CDR3 DNA: TGCGCCAGCAGCAGAACCGGGGAGCTGTTTTTT.

The gene calls are TRBV9 and TRBJ2-7, with TRBD2 as a possible D gene (6 bases). The V gene's germline CDR1 is SGDLS and CDR2 YYNGEE. The CDR3 loop spans 16 amino acids. V was trimmed by 4 bases and J by 1 base, leaving 18 bases between them. The CDR3 DNA reads TGTGCCAGCAGCCCCCCGGGAAGCGGGCGGTCCTACGAGCAGTACTTC. Encoded protein: CASSPPGSGRSYEQYF. Filled out from reference TRBV9 and TRBJ2-7, the complete variable domain reads DSGVTQTPKHLITATGQRVTLRCSPRSGDLSVYWYQQSLDQGLQFLIQYYNGEERAKGNILERFSAQQFPDLHSELNLSSLELGDSALYFCASSPPGSGRSYEQYFGPGTRLTVT.

The chain links TRBV3-1 (or the pseudogene TRBV3-2) to TRBJ2-7; D unresolved. Germline-derived CDR1 and CDR2 are LGHDT and YNNKEL (reference sequence). Trimming left V 3 bases short and J 5 bases short, with 5 bases between. This CDR3 spans 11 amino acids. The CDR3 region has the DNA TGTGCCAGCAGCCACATGGACGAGCAGTACTTC. Translation: CASSHMDEQYF.

The genes are TRBV4-3 and TRBJ2-1; D may be TRBD2 (5 bases). This CDR3 is 14 amino acids long. Germline loops: CDR1 LGHNA, CDR2 YSLEER. Between the trimmed V and J ends, which lost 0 bases and 9 bases, there was a span of 12 bases. In nucleotides, the CDR3 is TGCGCCAGCAGCCAAGAAGGAACAGCGGCTGAGCAGTTCTTC. It specifies CASSQEGTAAEQFF.

The genes are TRBV27 and TRBJ1-2; D perhaps matches TRBD1 (5 bases). Between the trimmed V and J ends, which lost 5 bases and 2 bases, there was a span of 9 bases. From germline, CDR1 is MNHEY and CDR2 SMNVEV (reference sequence). The CDR3 sequence is 13 residues long. CDR3 sequence reads: CASSREGNYGYTF. In DNA, the CDR3 is TGTGCCAGCAGTCGCGAGGGGAACTATGGCTACACCTTC.

The CDR3 protein is CASSPDQGRYGYTF. DNA of the CDR3: TGTGCCAGCAGCCCGGACCAGGGTCGGTACGGCTACACCTTC. This chain links TRBV5-4 with TRBJ1-2; D perhaps matches TRBD1 (5 bases). In germline, CDR1 is SGHNT, CDR2 YYREEE (reference sequence). The V and J ends lost 4 bases and 8 bases respectively, with 18 bases between them. This CDR3 spans 14 amino acids.

The chain carries TRBV5-4 and TRBJ2-7, with a possible D match to TRBD2 (6 bases). V was clipped by 0 bases and J by 3 bases, with 13 bases between them. The germline gives CDR1 SGHNT, CDR2 YYREEE (reference sequence). This CDR3 spans 15 amino acids. The CDR3 DNA is TGTGCCAGCAGCTTGGAACTAGCAGCTAACTACGAGCAGTACTTC. Translating gives CASSLELAANYEQYF.

The table lists this clone with a count of one. This sequence joins TRBV12-3 or TRBV12-4 and TRBJ2-7; TRBD2 might be the D (6 bases). The V and J ends lost 8 bases and 2 bases respectively, with 13 bases between them. The CDR3 length is 13 residues. The CDR3 DNA is TGTGCCAGCCGGACCGGCGGGGCCTACGAGCAGTACTTC. As protein: CASRTGGAYEQYF.

CDR3 DNA: TGTGCCAGCAGCGCCCGGGGACTAGCGGGAGGGCCGCGAAACGAGCAGTACTTC. Amino acid sequence: CASSARGLAGGPRNEQYF. The genes are TRBV7-8 and TRBJ2-7; 16 bases line up with TRBD2. The ends lost 5 bases at V and 5 bases at J; junction bases unmatched: 12. The germline V gene has CDR1 SGHVS and CDR2 FQNEAQ. The CDR3 length is 18 residues. Complete variable domain (other parts from reference TRBV7-8 and TRBJ2-7): GAGVSQSPRYKVAKRGQDVALRCDPISGHVSLFWYQQALGQGPEFLTYFQNEAQLDKSGLPSDRFFAERPEGSVSTLKIQRTQQEDSAVYLCASSARGLAGGPRNEQYFGPGTRLTVT.

The chain has TRBV19 and TRBJ2-7, with D perhaps being TRBD1 or TRBD2 (7 bases each). Between the trimmed V and J ends, which lost 3 bases and 12 bases, there was a span of 21 bases. This CDR3 has 14 amino acids. Per the germline V gene, CDR1 is LNHDA and CDR2 is SQIVND (reference sequence). The CDR3 reads CASSMAAGTDFPYF. The CDR3 nucleotides are TGTGCCAGTAGTATGGCAGCGGGGACAGATTTTCCGTACTTC. The variable domain in full, completed from reference TRBV19 and TRBJ2-7, reads DGGITQSPKYLFRKEGQNVTLSCEQNLNHDAMYWYRQDPGQGLRLIYYSQIVNDFQKGDIAEGYSVSREKKESFPLTVTSAQKNPTAFYLCASSMAAGTDFPYFGPGTRLTVT.

V usage is TRBV7-2 and J usage is TRBJ2-5, with no clear D. The CDR3 totals 15 residues. Per the germline V gene, CDR1 is SGHTA and CDR2 is FQGNSA. The V end was cut by 6 bases, the J end by 5 bases, with 19 bases between. The CDR3 here is CASSRPGPPTETQYF. In nucleotides, the CDR3 is TGTGCCAGCAGTCGCCCGGGCCCCCCTACGGAGACCCAGTACTTC. Drawing the rest from reference TRBV7-2 and TRBJ2-5, the complete variable domain is GAGVSQSPSNKVTEKGKDVELRCDPISGHTALYWYRQSLGQGLEFLIYFQGNSAPDKSGLPSDRFSAERTGGSVSTLTIQRTQQEDSAVYLCASSRPGPPTETQYFGPGTRLLVL.

This rearrangement joins TRBV12-3 or TRBV12-4 to TRBJ2-2; D is unclear. V was trimmed by 5 bases and J by 7 bases, leaving 8 bases between them. The CDR3 has 12 amino acids. The CDR3 nucleotides read TGTGCCAGCAGTAAAGGGTTCGGGGAGCTGTTTTTT. This encodes CASSKGFGELFF.

The gene calls are TRBV29-1 and TRBJ2-4; D possibly corresponds to TRBD1 (6 bases). The V end lost 0 bases, the J end lost 0 bases, and 9 bases lay between the germline ends. CDR1 is SQVTM and CDR2 is ANQGSEA in the germline V gene. The CDR3 has 15 residues. The CDR3, as DNA: TGCAGCGTTGAAGATACAGGGCTAGCCAAAAACATTCAGTACTTC. This encodes CSVEDTGLAKNIQYF. The full variable domain, with the rest looked up from reference TRBV29-1 and TRBJ2-4, is SAVISQKPSRDICQRGTSLTIQCQVDSQVTMMFWYRQQPGQSLTLIATANQGSEATYESGFVIDKFPISRPNLTFSTLTVSNMSPEDSSIYLCSVEDTGLAKNIQYFGAGTRLSVL.

The chain links TRBV19 to TRBJ2-3; 7 nucleotides align to TRBD2. The J segment lost 3 bases and the V segment lost 5 bases, leaving 5 bases of the junction unmatched. This CDR3 comprises 14 residues. Germline V gene lookup returns CDR1 LNHDA and CDR2 SQIVND (reference sequence). The CDR3 coding sequence is TGTGCCAGTAGTGGAAATAGCGGGACAGATACGCAGTATTTT. Translation: CASSGNSGTDTQYF.

The chain couples TRBV2 to TRBJ1-1, with no clear D. The V gene lost 4 bases and the J gene lost 2 bases, with 11 bases spanning the gap. Germline CDR1 SNHLY, CDR2 FYNNEI. The length of the CDR3 is 14 residues. The CDR3 loop is CASSVLRVNTEAFF. In nucleotides, the CDR3 is TGTGCCAGCAGTGTTTTAAGAGTTAACACTGAAGCTTTCTTT.

V gene TRBV9 combines with J gene TRBJ1-3; TRBD1 is a possible D gene (5 bases). This CDR3 is built from 15 residues. V was shortened by 3 bases and J by 0 bases, with 10 bases between the two germline ends. The germline V gene has CDR1 SGDLS and CDR2 YYNGEE. In nucleotides, the CDR3 is TGTGCCAGCAGCGCTGAGGGGCTCTCTGGAAACACCATATATTTT. Its protein product is CASSAEGLSGNTIYF.

The chain is built from TRBV3-1 (or the pseudogene TRBV3-2) and TRBJ1-5; D is ambiguous. The V gene's germline CDR1 is LGHDT and CDR2 YNNKEL (reference sequence). The V gene lost 4 bases and the J gene lost 2 bases, with 9 bases spanning the gap. The CDR3 loop spans 14 amino acids. The CDR3 spells CASSRGNGNQPQHF. For the CDR3, the DNA is TGTGCCAGCAGCCGGGGTAACGGCAATCAGCCCCAGCATTTT.